The 30 T cell receptor beta chains listed next were all sequenced from one sample in a study of tumor and adjacent non-tumor tissue in lung cancer. No cell sorting was done before RNA was extracted from the tissue. A modified ARM-PCR protocol with three rounds of nested PCR amplified TCRbeta. One entry per CDR3 protein, called by TCRdb with MiXCR from the multiplex PCR reads. The sample includes more than 60,000 distinct CDR3 sequences, roughly 73% of them seen just once. The sample taken for sequencing was lung tumor tissue. The receptors come from a woman in her forties or fifties with non-small cell lung cancer.

This clonotype has at least ten counts. J is TRBJ2-1 and V is TRBV5-1; no reliable D call. The CDR3 extends over 13 amino acids. V lost 1 base, J lost 4 bases, and 6 bases lay in between. Germline V gene lookup returns CDR1 SGHRS and CDR2 YFSETQ. CDR3 in DNA: TGCGCCAGCAGCTTGAGGTCTTACAATGAGCAGTTCTTC. Translated: CASSLRSYNEQFF.

About this clonotype itself: One end of the junction fails to match germline, which may point to a read error. This chain uses TRBV11-2 with TRBJ1-2; 7 bases line up with TRBD1. CDR1 is SGHAT and CDR2 is FQNNGV in the germline V gene. This CDR3 has 16 amino acids. The CDR3 DNA is TGTGCCAGCAGCTTATGCCCCTCCGGGACAGTCTATGGATACACCTTC. This encodes CASSLCPSGTVYGYTF.

This clonotype has a count of ten or more. The chain is built from TRBV7-9 and TRBJ1-2; unclear D gene. Trimming took off 3 bases at V and 7 bases at J, with 9 bases between the two ends. Germline V gene data show CDR1 as SEHNR and CDR2 as FQNEAQ (reference sequence). The CDR3 has 12 residues. In DNA, the CDR3 is TGTGCCAGCAGCTTTTCAGGTGGTGGCTACACCTTC. Amino acid sequence: CASSFSGGGYTF.

With regard to this clonotype: Mismatch with germline at one junction end may stem from a read error. The CDR3 nucleotides are TGTGACAGCAGTCCAGGGGACAGGAGCGACGGGGAGCTGTTTTTT. This sequence encodes CDSSPGDRSDGELFF. The gene calls are TRBV12-3 or TRBV12-4 and TRBJ2-2; 8 bases agree with TRBD1. This CDR3 has 15 residues.

V and J are TRBV20-1 and TRBJ1-5; the D gene is possibly TRBD1 (6 bases). Trimming left V 4 bases short and J 9 bases short, with 22 bases between. Per germline, CDR1 DFQATT and CDR2 SNEGSKA (reference sequence). The CDR3 loop spans 15 amino acids. In DNA, the CDR3 is TGCAGTGCTAAAACTTTGGGGGGCCCTTATCGGCCCCAGCATTTT. It is translated as CSAKTLGGPYRPQHF.

Regarding this clonotype: A junction end diverges from the germline sequence, so it may reflect a read error. This chain joins TRBV11-2 and TRBJ2-1; no clear D gene. This CDR3 is built from 14 residues. Germline lookup yields CDR1 SGHAT and CDR2 FQNNGV. The CDR3 here is CASSIGSADNEQFF. As DNA, the CDR3 is TGTGCTAGCAGCATTGGCAGTGCCGATAATGAGCAGTTCTTC.

Concerning this clonotype itself: Without the conserved terminal phenylalanine or tryptophan, this CDR3 likely stems from a read error. In DNA form, the CDR3 reads TGTGCCAGCAGTGAGGCCCCCGGGACAGGGAGCACTGAGGCTTTCTTA. It translates to CASSEAPGTGSTEAFL. The V call is TRBV6-1, the J call TRBJ1-1; 9 bases fit TRBD1. The CDR3 is 16 amino acids. Germline V gene sequence: CDR1 MNHNS, CDR2 SASEGT.

A word on this clonotype: Given a much more abundant clone one base away, this may be a read error. The rearrangement links TRBV5-1 to TRBJ2-3; tentatively, D is TRBD1 (5 bases). This CDR3 region has 16 residues. Germline CDR1 is SGHRS and CDR2 is YFSETQ. Written as DNA, the CDR3 is TGCGCCAACAGCTTAAATCCGGCAGGGAACACAGATACGCAGTATTTT. Translating gives CANSLNPAGNTDTQYF.

The V and J genes are TRBV5-4 and TRBJ2-5; D is tentatively TRBD1 or TRBD2 (7 bases each). The V end was cut by 3 bases, the J end by 3 bases, with 12 bases between. The CDR3 has 14 amino acids. CDR1 SGHNT and CDR2 YYREEE come from the germline V gene (reference sequence). The DNA of the CDR3 is TGTGCCAGCAGCTCAGGGGGGGCTGAAGAGACCCAGTACTTC. This translates into CASSSGGAEETQYF.

This clonotype was seen a single time. At one boundary the junction diverges from the germline segment, which might be a read error. The chain is built from TRBV6-1 and TRBJ2-6, with D maybe TRBD2 (7 bases). The CDR3 consists of 17 residues. Germline CDR1 and CDR2: MNHNS and SASEGT. CDR3: CVSSEVGGGVGANIPTF. The CDR3 coding sequence is TGTGTCAGCAGTGAAGTGGGAGGGGGTGTTGGGGCCAACATCCCGACTTTC.

This clonotype was picked up one time. A junction end diverges from the germline sequence, so it may reflect a read error. This chain connects TRBV29-1 to TRBJ2-3; 8 bases are shared with TRBD1. Germline V gene lookup returns CDR1 SQVTM and CDR2 ANQGSEA. This CDR3 is 14 amino acids long. The CDR3 region is CSVAGTGTVDTQYF. CDR3 coding DNA: TGCAGCGTTGCCGGGACAGGAACAGTAGATACACAGTATTTT.

This clonotype was seen more than once but under ten times. The missing conserved phenylalanine or tryptophan at the end of this CDR3 makes a read error likely. The V gene is TRBV5-1, the J gene TRBJ1-6; TRBD1 matches at 8 bases. The CDR3 is 14 amino acids. Looked up from germline, CDR1 is SGHRS and CDR2 is YFSETQ. With V trimmed by 4 bases and J by 16 bases, 13 bases remained unmatched. CDR3 sequence: CASSPGQGREPLHI. CDR3 bases: TGCGCCAGCAGCCCTGGACAGGGTAGAGAGCCTCTCCACATT.

The rearrangement links TRBV7-9 to TRBJ2-2; no reliable D call. V lost 5 bases and J lost 6, with 13 bases in between. Germline assignment: CDR1 SEHNR and CDR2 FQNEAQ (reference sequence). CDR3 size: 14 residues. The CDR3 DNA is TGTGCCAGCAGCAAGAATCCGAAGGCCGGGGAGCTGTTTTTT. This codes for CASSKNPKAGELFF. Using reference TRBV7-9 and TRBJ2-2 for the parts outside the CDR3, the full variable domain is DTGVSQNPRHKITKRGQNVTFRCDPISEHNRLYWYRQTLGQGPEFLTYFQNEAQLEKSRLLSDRFSAERPKGSFSTLEIQRTEQGDSAMYLCASSKNPKAGELFFGEGSRLTVL.

The gene calls are TRBV11-3 and TRBJ2-7, with a possible D match to TRBD2 (6 bases). Per germline, CDR1 SGHNT and CDR2 YENEEA. The CDR3 spans 13 residues. The chain's CDR3 is CARSSRRGYEQYF. CDR3 nucleotide sequence: TGTGCGAGGAGCTCGAGGAGGGGCTACGAGCAGTACTTC.

A remark on this clonotype: One junction end disagrees with the germline gene, perhaps due to a read error. The J gene is TRBJ1-4, the V gene TRBV28, with D perhaps TRBD1 (5 bases). CDR1 MDHEN and CDR2 SYDVKM come from the germline V gene. The CDR3 length is 15 residues. CDR3 DNA sequence: TGTGCTAGCAGCATCCCGGGACCGGGGTTTGAAAAACTGTTTTTT. It translates to CASSIPGPGFEKLFF.

The V call is TRBV11-1, the J call TRBJ2-2; 7 bases are a match to TRBD2. Germline CDR1 reads SGHAT; CDR2 reads FQDESV (reference sequence). The V and J ends lost 7 bases and 3 bases, in that order; junction bases with no gene match: 17. CDR3 length: 18 residues. CDR3 residues: CASNVTISGTYHTGELFF. As DNA, the CDR3 is TGTGCCAGCAACGTAACTATCAGCGGGACTTATCACACCGGGGAGCTGTTTTTT. The full variable domain, completed using reference TRBV11-1 and TRBJ2-2, is EAEVAQSPRYKITEKSQAVAFWCDPISGHATLYWYRQILGQGPELLVQFQDESVVDDSQLPKDRFSAERLKGVDSTLKIQPAELGDSAMYLCASNVTISGTYHTGELFFGEGSRLTVL.

A remark on this clonotype: One end of the junction is discordant with germline, which a read error may explain. The chain couples TRBV11-3 to TRBJ2-1, with no clear D. The CDR3 runs 13 residues. Germline-derived CDR1 and CDR2 are SGHNT and YENEEA. The DNA for the CDR3 is TGTACCAGCAGCTTAGGACGCTACAATGTGGAGTTCTTC. It specifies CTSSLGRYNVEFF.

About this clonotype: This may be a read error: a much more frequent sequence differs by one nucleotide. V usage is TRBV28 and J usage is TRBJ2-7; D is perhaps TRBD2 (7 bases). Germline CDR1 is MDHEN and CDR2 is SYDVKM. Between the trimmed V and J ends, which lost 5 bases and 4 bases, there was a span of 18 bases. The length of the CDR3 is 15 residues. The CDR3 region is CASSRTWGGGYEQYF. The CDR3, as DNA: TGTGCCAGCAGTCGCACATGGGGAGGGGGATACGAGCAGTACTTC.

CDR3 residues: CASSSAKLAGPGANVLTF. The CDR3, as DNA: TGTGCCAGCAGCAGTGCGAAACTAGCGGGACCTGGGGCCAACGTCCTGACTTTC. The chain uses TRBV5-4 and TRBJ2-6, with 10 bases fitting TRBD2. Germline loops: CDR1 SGHNT, CDR2 YYREEE (reference sequence). Germline trimming cut 4 bases from V and 2 bases from J; bases unmatched to any gene: 9. The CDR3 is made up of 18 amino acids.

With respect to this clonotype: Since a much larger clone is just one base distant, this may be a read error. The rearrangement links TRBV20-1 to TRBJ2-4; TRBD2 agrees at 10 bases. The CDR3 consists of 19 residues. Germline V lookup: CDR1 DFQATT, CDR2 SNEGSKA (reference sequence). The CDR3 DNA follows: TGCAGTGCTAGTGGGGACGGACTAGCGGAAACCCTAGCCAGAAACATTCAGTACTTC. Its translation is CSASGDGLAETLARNIQYF.

This clonotype was observed at least ten times. The V gene is TRBV6-2 or TRBV6-3, the J gene TRBJ2-5; perhaps TRBD2 as D (6 bases). With 9 bases removed from V and 0 bases from J, the gap between germline ends came to 11 bases. This CDR3 is built from 13 residues. The V gene's germline CDR1 is MNHEY and CDR2 SVGEGT. CDR3 nucleotide sequence: TGTGCCAGTAACCCGGGAGACCAAGAGACCCAGTACTTC. This sequence encodes CASNPGDQETQYF.

This clonotype was picked up one time. The chain links TRBV5-1 to TRBJ2-3; TRBD2 matches 14 bases. Trimming took 7 bases from V and 4 from J; bases not matched to a gene: 11. There are 17 residues in the CDR3. CDR1 and CDR2 (germline): SGHRS, YFSETQ. The CDR3 DNA sequence: TGCGCCAGCGGCCTCGGGACTAGCGGGAGCTACTCAGATACGCAGTATTTT. Translation gives CASGLGTSGSYSDTQYF.

This clonotype was seen only a few times. This chain connects TRBV14 to TRBJ1-5, with a weak D call TRBD1 (5 bases). Trimming stripped 5 bases from V and 16 bases from J, with 21 bases between. Germline assignment: CDR1 SGHDN and CDR2 FVKESK. This CDR3 has 13 residues. CDR3 DNA: TGTGCCAGCAGCGTCGACAGCCATCAGCACCAACATTTT. It encodes CASSVDSHQHQHF.

In regard to this clonotype: No conserved phenylalanine or tryptophan ends this CDR3, so it is likely a read error. The chain couples TRBV12-3 or TRBV12-4 to TRBJ2-3; D is possibly TRBD2 (6 bases). There are 18 residues in the CDR3. The V end lost 7 bases, the J end lost 4 bases, and 27 bases lay between the germline ends. The CDR3 bases are TGTGCCAGCAATTCGAGAGATCTGGCCCTGCGGGGCGCAGATACGCAGTATTTG. Protein: CASNSRDLALRGADTQYL.

Of note for this clonotype: The missing conserved phenylalanine or tryptophan at the end of this CDR3 makes a read error likely. This chain uses TRBV11-3 with TRBJ2-2; 11 bases are shared with TRBD2. Germline V CDR1 and CDR2: SGHNT, YENEEA. This CDR3 is built from 14 residues. CDR3 region: CAGSLAGGTGELFL. CDR3 nucleotide sequence: TGTGCCGGCAGCCTAGCGGGGGGCACTGGGGAGCTGTTTTTG.

Concerning this clonotype itself: Germline is not matched at one junction end, which may reflect a read error. The chain couples TRBV6-5 to TRBJ2-7; 10 bases fit TRBD1. There are 15 residues in the CDR3. CDR1 and CDR2 (germline): MNHEY, SVGAGI. The CDR3 sequence: CVSTPSRGQGYEQNF. The DNA for the CDR3 is TGTGTCAGCACCCCCAGTCGGGGACAGGGGTACGAGCAGAACTTC.

About this clonotype itself: A much larger clone sits a single nucleotide away, making a read error possible. The V gene is TRBV7-2, the J gene TRBJ2-1; D is possibly TRBD2 (6 bases). Germline V gives CDR1 SGHTA, CDR2 FQGNSA. The CDR3 is 16 amino acids. V lost 5 bases, J lost 8 bases, and 22 bases lay in between. CDR3 region: CASSPDGTRLYYEQFF. CDR3 DNA: TGTGCCAGCAGCCCCGACGGGACTCGCCTTTACTATGAGCAGTTCTTC.

With respect to this clonotype: One junction end does not reproduce the germline sequence, and a read error may be involved. The chain uses TRBV6-1 and TRBJ2-3, with 8 bases aligning to TRBD2. CDR3 length: 16 residues. Germline loops: CDR1 MNHNS, CDR2 SASEGT. CDR3 in amino acids: CASSLTGLAGADTQYF. In DNA, the CDR3 is TGTGCTAGCAGCCTGACTGGACTAGCCGGCGCGGATACGCAGTATTTT.

The V and J genes are TRBV4-1 and TRBJ1-5; D may be TRBD1 (6 bases). The germline gives CDR1 MGHRA, CDR2 YSYEKL. The CDR3 is 15 residues long. V lost 1 base and J 3 bases, leaving 10 bases between the germline ends. CDR3 DNA sequence: TGCGCCAGCAGCCAAGGACAGGCCTTCAATCAGCCCCAGCATTTT. Its protein product is CASSQGQAFNQPQHF.

In regard to this clonotype: Being one base from a much bigger clone, this may be a read error. This rearrangement joins TRBV29-1 to TRBJ2-3, with 8 bases identical to TRBD2. Per the germline V gene, CDR1 is SQVTM and CDR2 is ANQGSEA. This CDR3 spans 13 amino acids. J lost 7 bases, V lost 3 bases, and 6 bases had no gene match. The CDR3 sequence is CSVEVTGGHTQYF. In DNA, the CDR3 is TGCAGCGTTGAGGTTACGGGAGGGCATACGCAGTATTTT.